This T cell receptor (beta chain) was recorded in a study of OX40 agonist ivuxolimab in advanced cancers. Overall study context: At 0.01 to 10 mg/kg, ivuxolimab was administered intravenously to patients every 2 weeks. Partial responses were recorded for three patients, including one with hepatocellular carcinoma and two with cutaneous melanoma. Patients in dose escalation had liver, melanoma, kidney or head and neck cancers.

Concerning this clone: Its target is not known.

The CDR3 runs to 14 residues. V was cut by 3 bases and J by 7 bases, with 13 bases left in between. Germline CDR1 MDHEN, CDR2 SYDVKM. Only in-frame clones appear in the TCRdb table, and some are missing; sequencing was by immunoSEQ multiplex PCR. This sample has 25,000 to 35,000 clones, with around 88% found just once. The study's findings and limits: Low normalized T-cell clonal expansion was also seen in some nonresponders.

The origin of this receptor is an adult with an advanced solid tumor such as melanoma, head and neck, liver or kidney cancer. The rearrangement links TRBV28 to TRBJ1-5; D call uncertain. The sample consisted of CD4+ or CD8+ T cells sorted from blood, taken in a trial of the OX40 agonist ivuxolimab. CDR3 sequence reads: CASSLLEYGQPQHF. CDR3 nucleotides: TGTGCCAGCAGTTTGCTGGAGTACGGGCAGCCCCAGCATTTT.